This TCR beta chain was identified during a study of T cell responses to AZD1222 COVID-19 vaccine. This clone was seen a single time. What it recognizes is unknown. Points from the study as a whole: Clonal diversity was possibly underestimated; the donors were predominantly white British and more often female. Vaccination with two AZD1222 doses was followed by a rise in Spike-specific TCR breadth and depth. Just a handful of AZD1222 recipients tested seropositive at baseline. Close to half of all spike-specific TCRs reportedly target regions of the variants that are unmutated.

Assay: immunoSEQ multiplex PCR; the TCRdb copy retains only in-frame clones and omits some. The profile shows around 100,000 clones, roughly 90% of them singletons. V lost 5 bases and J lost 7; bases outside the gene matches: 7. Germline V gene lookup returns CDR1 MNHNY and CDR2 SVGAGI (reference sequence). The CDR3 consists of 14 residues. The sequence derives from an adult in good health. The chain has TRBV6-6 and TRBJ2-5; TRBD1 aligns across 10 bases. Sequencing used peripheral blood, obtained on day 0 of AZD1222 vaccination. In DNA form, the CDR3 reads TGTGCCAGCAGTCCGGGACAGGGGTTCGGGACCCAGTACTTC. This translates into CASSPGQGFGTQYF.